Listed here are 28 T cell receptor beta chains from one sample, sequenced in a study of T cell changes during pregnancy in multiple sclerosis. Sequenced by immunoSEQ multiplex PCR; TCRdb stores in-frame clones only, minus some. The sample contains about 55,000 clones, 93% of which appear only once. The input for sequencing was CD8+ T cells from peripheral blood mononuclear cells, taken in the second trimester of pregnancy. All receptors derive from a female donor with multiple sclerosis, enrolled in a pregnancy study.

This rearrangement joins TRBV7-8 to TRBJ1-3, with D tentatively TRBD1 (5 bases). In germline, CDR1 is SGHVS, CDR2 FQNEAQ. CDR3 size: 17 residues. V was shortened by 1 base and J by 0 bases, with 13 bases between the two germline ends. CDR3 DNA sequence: TGTGCCAGCAGCTTAGGGGGGGGGTTCTTCTCTGGAAACACCATATATTTT. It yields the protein CASSLGGGFFSGNTIYF. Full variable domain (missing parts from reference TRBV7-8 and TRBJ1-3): GAGVSQSPRYKVAKRGQDVALRCDPISGHVSLFWYQQALGQGPEFLTYFQNEAQLDKSGLPSDRFFAERPEGSVSTLKIQRTQQEDSAVYLCASSLGGGFFSGNTIYFGEGSWLTVV.

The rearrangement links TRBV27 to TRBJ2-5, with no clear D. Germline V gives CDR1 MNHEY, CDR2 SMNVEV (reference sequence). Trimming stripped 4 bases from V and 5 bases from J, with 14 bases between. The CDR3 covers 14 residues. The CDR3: CASSYLGSEETQYF. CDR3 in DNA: TGTGCCAGCAGTTACCTCGGCAGCGAGGAGACCCAGTACTTC.

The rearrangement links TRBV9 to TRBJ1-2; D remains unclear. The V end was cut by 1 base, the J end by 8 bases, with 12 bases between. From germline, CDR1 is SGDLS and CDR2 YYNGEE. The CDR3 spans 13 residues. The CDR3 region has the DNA TGTGCCAGCAGCGTAACACGGGGAGTCGGCTACACCTTC. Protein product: CASSVTRGVGYTF.

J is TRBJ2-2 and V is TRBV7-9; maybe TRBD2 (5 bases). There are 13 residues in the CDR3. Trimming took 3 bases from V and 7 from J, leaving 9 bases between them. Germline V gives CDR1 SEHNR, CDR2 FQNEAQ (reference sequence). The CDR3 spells CASSFSDGGELFF. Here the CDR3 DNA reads TGTGCCAGCAGCTTTAGCGACGGCGGGGAGCTGTTTTTT.

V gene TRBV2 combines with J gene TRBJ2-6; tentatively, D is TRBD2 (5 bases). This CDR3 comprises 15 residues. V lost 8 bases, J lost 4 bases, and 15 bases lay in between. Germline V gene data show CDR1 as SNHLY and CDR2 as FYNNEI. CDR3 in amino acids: CASLSDPGGANVLTF. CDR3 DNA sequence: TGTGCCAGCCTTTCGGACCCGGGGGGGGCCAACGTCCTGACTTTC.

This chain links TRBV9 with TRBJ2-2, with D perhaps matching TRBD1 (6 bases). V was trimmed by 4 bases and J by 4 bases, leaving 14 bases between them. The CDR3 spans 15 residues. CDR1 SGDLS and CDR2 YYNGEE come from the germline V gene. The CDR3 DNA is TGTGCCAGCAGCCTTACCGGGACAATCACCGGGGAGCTGTTTTTT. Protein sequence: CASSLTGTITGELFF.

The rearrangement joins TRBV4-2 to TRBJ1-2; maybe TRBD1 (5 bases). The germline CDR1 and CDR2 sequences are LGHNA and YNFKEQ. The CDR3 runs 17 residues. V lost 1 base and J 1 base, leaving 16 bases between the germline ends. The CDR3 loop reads CASSQVSRVISNYGYTF. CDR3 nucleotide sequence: TGTGCCAGCAGCCAAGTAAGCAGGGTTATAAGTAACTATGGCTACACCTTC.

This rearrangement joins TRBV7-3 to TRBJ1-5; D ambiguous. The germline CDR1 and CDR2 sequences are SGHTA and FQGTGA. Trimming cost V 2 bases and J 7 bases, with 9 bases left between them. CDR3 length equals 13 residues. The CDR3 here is CASSLSVGQPQHF. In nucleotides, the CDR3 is TGTGCCAGCAGCTTATCGGTGGGCCAGCCCCAGCATTTT.

The CDR3 sequence is CASSIGGSSNQPQHF. The CDR3 DNA is TGTGCCAGTAGTATAGGAGGCAGTAGCAATCAGCCCCAGCATTTT. The chain joins TRBV19 to TRBJ1-5; D ambiguous. Trimming shortened V by 1 base and J by 0 bases, and 7 bases separated the two germline ends. Germline V gene sequence: CDR1 LNHDA, CDR2 SQIVND (reference sequence). The CDR3 has 15 amino acids.

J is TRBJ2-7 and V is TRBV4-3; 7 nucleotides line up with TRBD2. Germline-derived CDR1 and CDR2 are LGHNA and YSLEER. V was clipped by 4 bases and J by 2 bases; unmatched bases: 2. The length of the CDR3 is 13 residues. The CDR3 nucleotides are TGCGCCAGCAGCCTGAGCGGGGCCTACGAGCAGTACTTC. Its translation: CASSLSGAYEQYF.

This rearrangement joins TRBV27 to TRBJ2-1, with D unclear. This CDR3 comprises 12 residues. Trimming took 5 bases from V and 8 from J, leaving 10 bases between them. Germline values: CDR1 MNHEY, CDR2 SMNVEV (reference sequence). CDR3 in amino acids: CASSLSSDEQFF. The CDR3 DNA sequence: TGTGCCAGCAGTCTGAGTTCGGATGAGCAGTTCTTC.

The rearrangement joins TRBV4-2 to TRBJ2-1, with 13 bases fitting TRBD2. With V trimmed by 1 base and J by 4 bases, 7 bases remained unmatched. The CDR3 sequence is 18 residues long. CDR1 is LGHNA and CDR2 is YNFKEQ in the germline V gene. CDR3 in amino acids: CASSQALAGGFPYNEQFF. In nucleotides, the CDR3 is TGTGCCAGCAGCCAAGCACTAGCGGGGGGGTTCCCATACAATGAGCAGTTCTTC.

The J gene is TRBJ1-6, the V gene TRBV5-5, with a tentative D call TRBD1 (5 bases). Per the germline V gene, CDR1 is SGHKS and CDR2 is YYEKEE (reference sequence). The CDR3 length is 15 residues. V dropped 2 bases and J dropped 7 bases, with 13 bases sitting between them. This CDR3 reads CASSFLLGRNSPLHF. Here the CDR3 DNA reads TGTGCCAGCAGCTTCCTGTTGGGGCGAAATTCACCCCTCCACTTT.

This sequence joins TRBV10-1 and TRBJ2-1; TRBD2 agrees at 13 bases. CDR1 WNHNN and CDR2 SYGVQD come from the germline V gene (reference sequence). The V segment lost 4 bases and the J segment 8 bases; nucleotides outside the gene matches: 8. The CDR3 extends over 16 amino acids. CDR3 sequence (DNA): TGCGCCAGCAGTGGACTAGCGGGAGGAATTTTCGATGAGCAGTTCTTC. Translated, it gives CASSGLAGGIFDEQFF.

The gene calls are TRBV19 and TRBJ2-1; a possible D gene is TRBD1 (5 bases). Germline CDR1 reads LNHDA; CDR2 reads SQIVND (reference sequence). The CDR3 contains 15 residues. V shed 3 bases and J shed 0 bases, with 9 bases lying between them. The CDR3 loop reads CASSIRASSYNEQFF. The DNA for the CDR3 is TGTGCCAGTAGTATCAGGGCGAGCTCCTACAATGAGCAGTTCTTC. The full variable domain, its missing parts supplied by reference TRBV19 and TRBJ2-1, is DGGITQSPKYLFRKEGQNVTLSCEQNLNHDAMYWYRQDPGQGLRLIYYSQIVNDFQKGDIAEGYSVSREKKESFPLTVTSAQKNPTAFYLCASSIRASSYNEQFFGPGTRLTVL.

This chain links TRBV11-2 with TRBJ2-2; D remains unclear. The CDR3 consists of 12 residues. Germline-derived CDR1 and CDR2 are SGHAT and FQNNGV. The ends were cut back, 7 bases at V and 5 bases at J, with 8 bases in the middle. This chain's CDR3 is CASTERTGELFF. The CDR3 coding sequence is TGTGCCAGCACCGAGAGGACCGGGGAGCTGTTTTTT.

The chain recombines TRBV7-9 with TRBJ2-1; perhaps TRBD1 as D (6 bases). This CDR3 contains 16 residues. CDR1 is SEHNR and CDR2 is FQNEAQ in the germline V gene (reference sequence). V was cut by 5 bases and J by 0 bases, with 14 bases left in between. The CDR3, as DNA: TGTGCCAGCAGCCCACCCCAGGGGAGCTCCTACAATGAGCAGTTCTTC. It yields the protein CASSPPQGSSYNEQFF.

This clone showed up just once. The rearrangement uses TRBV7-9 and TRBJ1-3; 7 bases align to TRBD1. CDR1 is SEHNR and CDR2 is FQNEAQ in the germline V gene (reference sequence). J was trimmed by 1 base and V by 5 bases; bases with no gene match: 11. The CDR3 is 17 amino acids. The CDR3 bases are TGTGCCAGCAGCCCCTCCTTAAACAGGGGTTCTGGAAACACCATATATTTT. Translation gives CASSPSLNRGSGNTIYF.

The CDR3 DNA reads TGTGCCAGTAGTATAGGAGTATTCTATGGCTACACCTTC. This translates into CASSIGVFYGYTF. The chain links TRBV19 to TRBJ1-2, with D unresolved. V lost 1 base and J lost 4, with 7 bases in between. Germline assignment: CDR1 LNHDA and CDR2 SQIVND (reference sequence). This CDR3 has 13 amino acids.

CDR3 sequence reads: CASLDRDHSYNEQFF. As DNA, the CDR3 is TGTGCCAGCCTTGACAGGGACCACTCCTACAATGAGCAGTTCTTC. The chain employs TRBV2 and TRBJ2-1, with TRBD1 matching over 7 bases. CDR1 and CDR2 from the germline V gene are SNHLY and FYNNEI. CDR3 length: 15 amino acids. V was pared by 8 bases and J by 0 bases, with 7 bases of the junction left unmatched.

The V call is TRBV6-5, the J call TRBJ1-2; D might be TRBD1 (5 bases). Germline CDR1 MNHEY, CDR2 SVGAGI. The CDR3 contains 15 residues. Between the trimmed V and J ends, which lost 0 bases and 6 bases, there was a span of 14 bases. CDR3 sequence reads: CASSYSRTPTDGYTF. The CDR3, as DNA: TGTGCCAGCAGTTACTCACGGACACCAACCGATGGCTACACCTTC.

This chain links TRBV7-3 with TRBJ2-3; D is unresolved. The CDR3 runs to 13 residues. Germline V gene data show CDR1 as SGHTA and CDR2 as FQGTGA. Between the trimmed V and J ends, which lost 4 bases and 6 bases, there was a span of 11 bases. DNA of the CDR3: TGTGCCAGCAGCTCCTTTCCCGGGGATACGCAGTATTTT. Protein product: CASSSFPGDTQYF. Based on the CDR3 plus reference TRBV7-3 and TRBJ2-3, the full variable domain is GAGVSQTPSNKVTEKGKYVELRCDPISGHTALYWYRQSLGQGPEFLIYFQGTGAADDSGLPNDRFFAVRPEGSVSTLKIQRTERGDSAVYLCASSSFPGDTQYFGPGTRLTVL.

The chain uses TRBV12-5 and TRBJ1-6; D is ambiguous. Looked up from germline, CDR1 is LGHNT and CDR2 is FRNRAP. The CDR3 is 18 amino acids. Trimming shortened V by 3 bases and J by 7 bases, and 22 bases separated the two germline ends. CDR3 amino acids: CASGFTLNREGLNSPLHF. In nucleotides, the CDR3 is TGTGCTAGTGGTTTTACCCTCAATCGGGAGGGTCTGAATTCACCCCTCCACTTT.

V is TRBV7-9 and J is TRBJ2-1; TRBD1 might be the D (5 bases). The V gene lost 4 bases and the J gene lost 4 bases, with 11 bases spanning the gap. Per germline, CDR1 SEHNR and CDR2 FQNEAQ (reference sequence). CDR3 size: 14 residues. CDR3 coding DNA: TGTGCCAGCAGCTCTCGGACACAATACAATGAGCAGTTCTTC. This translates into CASSSRTQYNEQFF.

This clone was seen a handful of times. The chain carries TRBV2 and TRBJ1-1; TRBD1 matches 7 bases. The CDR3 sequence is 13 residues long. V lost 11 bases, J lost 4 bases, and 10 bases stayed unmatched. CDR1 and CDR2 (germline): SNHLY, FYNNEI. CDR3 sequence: CAGSETGTTEAFF. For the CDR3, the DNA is TGTGCCGGATCCGAGACAGGGACCACTGAAGCTTTCTTT.

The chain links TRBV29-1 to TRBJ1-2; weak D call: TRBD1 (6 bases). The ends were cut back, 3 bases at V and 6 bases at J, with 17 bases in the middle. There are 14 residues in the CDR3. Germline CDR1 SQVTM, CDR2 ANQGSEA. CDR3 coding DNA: TGCAGCGTTGATTATGGACAGTCAATGGATGGCTACACCTTC. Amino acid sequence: CSVDYGQSMDGYTF.

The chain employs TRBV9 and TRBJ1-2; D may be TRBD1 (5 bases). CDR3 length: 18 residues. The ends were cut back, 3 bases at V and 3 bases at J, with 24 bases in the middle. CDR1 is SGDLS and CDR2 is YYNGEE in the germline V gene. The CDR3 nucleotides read TGTGCCAGCAGCGAAGTACCGGGACTCAGGCTCCGCGACTATGGCTACACCTTC. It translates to CASSEVPGLRLRDYGYTF.

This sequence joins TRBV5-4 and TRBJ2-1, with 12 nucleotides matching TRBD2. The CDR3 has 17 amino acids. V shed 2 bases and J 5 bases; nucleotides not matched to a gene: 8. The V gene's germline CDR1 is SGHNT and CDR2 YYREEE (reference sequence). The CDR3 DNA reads TGTGCCAGCAGCTTAGCGACTAGCGGGGGCCGGAACAATGAGCAGTTCTTC. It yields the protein CASSLATSGGRNNEQFF.